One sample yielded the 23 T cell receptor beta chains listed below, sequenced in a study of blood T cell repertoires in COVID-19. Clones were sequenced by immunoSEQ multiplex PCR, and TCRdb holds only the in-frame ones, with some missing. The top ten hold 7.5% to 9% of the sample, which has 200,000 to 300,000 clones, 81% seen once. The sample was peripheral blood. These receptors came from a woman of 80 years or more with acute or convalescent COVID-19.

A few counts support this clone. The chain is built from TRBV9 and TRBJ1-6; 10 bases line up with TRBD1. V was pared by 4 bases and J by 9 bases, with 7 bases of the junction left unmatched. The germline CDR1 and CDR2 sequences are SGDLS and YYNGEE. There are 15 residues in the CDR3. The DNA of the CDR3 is TGTGCCAGCAGCACCGGACAGGGGGAACGTTCACCCCTCCACTTT. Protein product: CASSTGQGERSPLHF.

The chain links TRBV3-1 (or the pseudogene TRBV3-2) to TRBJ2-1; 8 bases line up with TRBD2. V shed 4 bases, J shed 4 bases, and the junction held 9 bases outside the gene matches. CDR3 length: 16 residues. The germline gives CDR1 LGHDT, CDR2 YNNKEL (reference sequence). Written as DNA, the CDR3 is TGTGCCAGCAGCCCTCAAGCGGGGGTAACTTACAATGAGCAGTTCTTC. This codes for CASSPQAGVTYNEQFF.

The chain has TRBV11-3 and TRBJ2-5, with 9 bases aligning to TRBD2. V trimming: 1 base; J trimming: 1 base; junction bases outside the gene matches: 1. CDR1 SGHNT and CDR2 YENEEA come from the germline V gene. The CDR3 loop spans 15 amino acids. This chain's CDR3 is CASSLASGVQETQYF. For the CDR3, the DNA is TGTGCCAGCAGCTTAGCTAGCGGGGTCCAAGAGACCCAGTACTTC.

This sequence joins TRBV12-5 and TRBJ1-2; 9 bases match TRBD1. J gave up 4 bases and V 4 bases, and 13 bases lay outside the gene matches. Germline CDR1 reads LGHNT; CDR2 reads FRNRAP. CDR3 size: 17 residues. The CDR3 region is CASGSLGQGEGAYGYTF. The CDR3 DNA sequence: TGTGCTAGTGGTTCGTTGGGACAGGGAGAGGGGGCCTATGGCTACACCTTC.

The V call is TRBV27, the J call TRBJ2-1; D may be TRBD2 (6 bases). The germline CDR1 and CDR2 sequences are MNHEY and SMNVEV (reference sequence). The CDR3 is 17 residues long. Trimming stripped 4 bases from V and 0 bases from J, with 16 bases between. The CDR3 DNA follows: TGTGCCAGCAGTTCTGGGGGACTCCAGAGCTCCTACAATGAGCAGTTCTTC. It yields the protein CASSSGGLQSSYNEQFF.

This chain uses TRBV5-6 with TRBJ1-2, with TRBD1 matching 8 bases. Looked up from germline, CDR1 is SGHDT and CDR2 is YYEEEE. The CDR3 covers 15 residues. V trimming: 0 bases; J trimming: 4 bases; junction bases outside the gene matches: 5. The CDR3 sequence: CASSLGRTGIYGYTF. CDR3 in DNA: TGTGCCAGCAGCTTGGGGAGGACAGGGATCTATGGCTACACCTTC.

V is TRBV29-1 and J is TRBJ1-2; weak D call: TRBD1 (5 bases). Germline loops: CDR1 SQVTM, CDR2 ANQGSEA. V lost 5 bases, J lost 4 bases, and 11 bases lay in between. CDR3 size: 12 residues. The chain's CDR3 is CSVRRTIYGYTF. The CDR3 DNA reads TGCAGCGTTCGCAGGACAATCTATGGCTACACCTTC.

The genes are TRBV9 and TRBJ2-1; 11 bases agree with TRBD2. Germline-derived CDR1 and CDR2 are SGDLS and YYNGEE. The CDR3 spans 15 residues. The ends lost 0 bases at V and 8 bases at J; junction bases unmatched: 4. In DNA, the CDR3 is TGTGCCAGCAGCGTAGTGGTAGCGGGAGGGGATGAGCAGTTCTTC. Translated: CASSVVVAGGDEQFF.

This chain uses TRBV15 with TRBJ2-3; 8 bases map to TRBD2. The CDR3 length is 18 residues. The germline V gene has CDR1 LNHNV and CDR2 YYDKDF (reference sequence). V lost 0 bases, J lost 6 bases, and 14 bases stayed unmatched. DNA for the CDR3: TGTGCCACCAGCAGAGATCGTACGGGATTCGGCGGGGGGGATACGCAGTATTTT. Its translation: CATSRDRTGFGGGDTQYF. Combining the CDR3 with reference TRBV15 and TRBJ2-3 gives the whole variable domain DAMVIQNPRYQVTQFGKPVTLSCSQTLNHNVMYWYQQKSSQAPKLLFHYYDKDFNNEADTPDNFQSRRPNTSFCFLDIRSPGLGDTAMYLCATSRDRTGFGGGDTQYFGPGTRLTVL.

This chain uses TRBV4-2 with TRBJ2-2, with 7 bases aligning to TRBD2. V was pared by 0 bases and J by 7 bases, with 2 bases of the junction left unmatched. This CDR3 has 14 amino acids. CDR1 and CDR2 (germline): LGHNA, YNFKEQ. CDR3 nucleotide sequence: TGTGCCAGCAGCCAAGACGGCGGGAGCGGGGAGCTGTTTTTT. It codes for CASSQDGGSGELFF.

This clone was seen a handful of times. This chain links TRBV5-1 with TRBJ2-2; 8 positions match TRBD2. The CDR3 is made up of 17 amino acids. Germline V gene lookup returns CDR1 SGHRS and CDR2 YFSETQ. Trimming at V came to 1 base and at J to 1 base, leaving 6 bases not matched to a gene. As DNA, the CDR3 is TGCGCCAGCAGCTTGCTACTAGCGGAACGGAACACCGGGGAGCTGTTTTTT. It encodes CASSLLLAERNTGELFF.

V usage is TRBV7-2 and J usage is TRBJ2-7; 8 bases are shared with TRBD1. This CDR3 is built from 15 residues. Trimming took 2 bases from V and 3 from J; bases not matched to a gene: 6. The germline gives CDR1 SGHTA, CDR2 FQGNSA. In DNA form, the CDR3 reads TGTGCCAGCAGCTTACTCGCTGGACAGGGCTACGAGCAGTACTTC. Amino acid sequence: CASSLLAGQGYEQYF.

The CDR3 DNA follows: TGTGCCAGCACGATGAATAGCGGGGGGTCAGGTACGCAGTATTTT. It codes for CASTMNSGGSGTQYF. The J gene is TRBJ2-3, the V gene TRBV18; 10 bases map to TRBD2. Unmatched junction bases numbered 13, after V lost 8 bases and J lost 8 bases. The germline V gene encodes CDR1 KGHSH and CDR2 LQKENI. The CDR3 totals 15 residues.

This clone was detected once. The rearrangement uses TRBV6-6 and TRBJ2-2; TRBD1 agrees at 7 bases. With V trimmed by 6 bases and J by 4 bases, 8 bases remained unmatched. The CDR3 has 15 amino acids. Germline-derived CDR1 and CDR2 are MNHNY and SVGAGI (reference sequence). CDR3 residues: CASSRDSPSTGELFF. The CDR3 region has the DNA TGTGCCAGCAGCCGGGACAGCCCCAGCACCGGGGAGCTGTTTTTT.

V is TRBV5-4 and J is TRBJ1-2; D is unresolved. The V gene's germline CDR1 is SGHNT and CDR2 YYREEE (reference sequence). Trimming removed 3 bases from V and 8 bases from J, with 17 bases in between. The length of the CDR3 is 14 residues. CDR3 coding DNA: TGTGCCAGCAGCTATCTATCCCGGGGAGGCGGCTACACCTTC. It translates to CASSYLSRGGGYTF.

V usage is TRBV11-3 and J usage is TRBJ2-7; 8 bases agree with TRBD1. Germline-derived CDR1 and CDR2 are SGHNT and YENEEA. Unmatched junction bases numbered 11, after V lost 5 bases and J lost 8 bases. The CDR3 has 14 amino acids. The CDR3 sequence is CASSAGQAPRKQYF. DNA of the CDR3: TGTGCCAGCAGCGCGGGACAGGCCCCCCGCAAGCAGTACTTC.

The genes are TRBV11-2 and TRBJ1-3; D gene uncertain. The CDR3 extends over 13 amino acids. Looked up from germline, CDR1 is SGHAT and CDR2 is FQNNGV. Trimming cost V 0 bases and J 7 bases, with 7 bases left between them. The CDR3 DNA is TGTGCCAGCAGCTTAGATAGCTGGAACACCATATATTTT. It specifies CASSLDSWNTIYF.

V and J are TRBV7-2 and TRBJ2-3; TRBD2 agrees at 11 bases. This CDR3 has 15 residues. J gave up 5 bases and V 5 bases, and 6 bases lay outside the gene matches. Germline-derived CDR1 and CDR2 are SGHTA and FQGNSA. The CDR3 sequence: CASSPVAGGLDTQYF. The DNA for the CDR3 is TGTGCCAGCAGCCCTGTAGCGGGGGGGTTAGATACGCAGTATTTT.

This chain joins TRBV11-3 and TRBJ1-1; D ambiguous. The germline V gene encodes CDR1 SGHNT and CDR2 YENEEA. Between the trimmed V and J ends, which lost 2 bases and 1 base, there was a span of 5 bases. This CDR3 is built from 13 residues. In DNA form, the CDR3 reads TGTGCCAGCAGCTTACTACCGAACACTGAAGCTTTCTTT. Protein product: CASSLLPNTEAFF. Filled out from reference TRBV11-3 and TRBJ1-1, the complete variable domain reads EAGVVQSPRYKIIEKKQPVAFWCNPISGHNTLYWYLQNLGQGPELLIRYENEEAVDDSQLPKDRFSAERLKGVDSTLKIQPAELGDSAVYLCASSLLPNTEAFFGQGTRLTVV.

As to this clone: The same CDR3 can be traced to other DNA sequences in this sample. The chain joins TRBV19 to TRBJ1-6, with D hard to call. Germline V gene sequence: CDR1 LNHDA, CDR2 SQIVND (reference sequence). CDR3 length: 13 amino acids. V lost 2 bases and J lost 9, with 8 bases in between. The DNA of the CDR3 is TGTGCCAGTAGTATATTTGGCGGTTCACCCCTCCACTTT. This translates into CASSIFGGSPLHF.

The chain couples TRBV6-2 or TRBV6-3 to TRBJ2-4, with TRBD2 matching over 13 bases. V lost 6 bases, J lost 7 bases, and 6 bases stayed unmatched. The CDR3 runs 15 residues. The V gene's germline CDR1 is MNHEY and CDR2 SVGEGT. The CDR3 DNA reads TGTGCCAGCAGCCGGACTAGCGGGAGTATGAACATTCAGTACTTC. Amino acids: CASSRTSGSMNIQYF.

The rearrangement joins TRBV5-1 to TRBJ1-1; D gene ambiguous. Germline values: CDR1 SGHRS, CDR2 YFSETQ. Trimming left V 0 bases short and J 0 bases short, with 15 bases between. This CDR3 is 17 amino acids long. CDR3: CASSLGGAGTMNTEAFF. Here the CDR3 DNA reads TGCGCCAGCAGCTTGGGCGGCGCTGGCACCATGAACACTGAAGCTTTCTTT.

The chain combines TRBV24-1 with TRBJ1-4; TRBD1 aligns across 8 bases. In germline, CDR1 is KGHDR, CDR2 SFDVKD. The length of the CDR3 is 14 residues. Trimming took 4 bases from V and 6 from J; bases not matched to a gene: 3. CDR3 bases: TGTGCCACCAGTGACGGACAGGGTTATGAAAAACTGTTTTTT. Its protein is CATSDGQGYEKLFF.